What follows are 5 T cell receptor beta chains derived from one specimen sequenced in a study of blood T cells in healthy people across ages. It was with a sample-barcoded 5' primer and a J-beta primer mix that a second PCR of about 7 to 12 cycles was run. TCRdb passed the 5' RACE reads through MiXCR, listing each CDR3 protein once. This sample has approximately 850,000 distinct CDR3 sequences, with 58% found just once. Source material: blood. The receptors stem from a man younger than 40 in good health.

The chain links TRBV7-2 to TRBJ1-2, with D unclear. This CDR3 spans 13 amino acids. Per the germline V gene, CDR1 is SGHTA and CDR2 is FQGNSA. The V end lost 5 bases, the J end lost 6 bases, and 13 bases lay between the germline ends. The CDR3 loop reads CASSLDSYDGYTF. DNA of the CDR3: TGTGCCAGCAGCCTCGATTCTTACGATGGCTACACCTTC.

The gene calls are TRBV5-1 and TRBJ1-2; D gene uncertain. Germline V CDR1 and CDR2: SGHRS, YFSETQ. V dropped 0 bases and J dropped 7 bases, with 16 bases sitting between them. The CDR3 loop spans 15 amino acids. The CDR3 sequence: CASSLGLVYPSGYTF. The DNA of the CDR3 is TGCGCCAGCAGCTTGGGATTGGTCTACCCTTCTGGCTACACCTTC.

This chain uses TRBV7-2 with TRBJ2-5; 8 bases map to TRBD1. With the DNA end fitting TRBJ2-7 better, the J assignment may be wrong. CDR3 size: 14 residues. Germline lookup yields CDR1 SGHTA and CDR2 FQGNSA. CDR3 coding DNA: TGTGCCAGCAGTACACAGGGGGGAGCCTACGAGCAGTACTTC. As protein: CASSTQGGAYEQYF.

This clonotype was detected only a few times. The V call is TRBV29-1, the J call TRBJ2-1, with 10 bases lining up with TRBD2. There are 14 residues in the CDR3. V was clipped by 7 bases and J by 8 bases; unmatched bases: 11. Germline V lookup: CDR1 SQVTM, CDR2 ANQGSEA. The CDR3 region has the DNA TGCAGCGCCTTCCCGGGACTAGCGATGGATGAGCAGTTCTTC. This codes for CSAFPGLAMDEQFF.

In the case of this clonotype: This may be a read error: a much more frequent sequence differs by one nucleotide. CDR3: CAMQDSYGYTF. CDR3 nucleotides: TGTGCCATGCAGGACAGCTATGGCTACACCTTC. The chain recombines TRBV2 with TRBJ1-2; D is possibly TRBD1 (6 bases). Germline V gene data show CDR1 as SNHLY and CDR2 as FYNNEI. V was cut by 10 bases and J by 4 bases, with 10 bases left in between. There are 11 residues in the CDR3.